Listed here are 28 T cell receptor beta chains from one sample, sequenced in a study of blood T cells in healthy people across ages. A second PCR of about 7 to 11 cycles used a sample-barcoded 5' primer and a J-beta primer mix. Each CDR3 protein is one row after TCRdb ran MiXCR on the 5' RACE reads. The data contain more than 650,000 distinct CDR3 sequences, 25% to 30% of them seen just once; the ten biggest clones take up 3%. The same sample was also used in a study of T cells of mothers and their children.

The sample comprised blood. The receptors shown here come from a boy younger than 18 in good health.

This clonotype was observed a few times. A much larger clone lies one base from this, so it may be a read error. The chain joins TRBV6-5 to TRBJ1-3; TRBD1 matches at 9 bases. The CDR3 covers 18 residues. Germline CDR1 and CDR2: MNHEY and SVGAGI. The CDR3 coding sequence is TGTGCCAGCAATTACCGTGGGACAGGGTCCCTCTCTGGAAACACCATATATTTT. The encoded protein is CASNYRGTGSLSGNTIYF.

The genes are TRBV2 and TRBJ1-4, with D maybe TRBD1 (5 bases). The CDR3 is 14 amino acids. Germline CDR1 SNHLY, CDR2 FYNNEI. With 8 bases removed from V and 2 bases from J, the gap between germline ends came to 12 bases. The CDR3 is CASGGGGTNEKLFF. CDR3 bases: TGTGCCAGCGGTGGCGGGGGTACTAATGAAAAACTGTTTTTT.

The chain is built from TRBV4-2 and TRBJ1-3; no clear D gene. This CDR3 has 13 amino acids. The V end was cut by 4 bases, the J end by 2 bases, with 6 bases between. Per the germline V gene, CDR1 is LGHNA and CDR2 is YNFKEQ. The CDR3 bases are TGTGCCAGCAGCCTCGAGACTGGAAACACCATATATTTT. Protein sequence: CASSLETGNTIYF.

This clonotype was counted a few times. The CDR3 DNA reads TGTGCTAGTGGTTTGGCAACCCTCAATCGACTAGCCGCTAAAGAGACCCAGTACTTC. Translation gives CASGLATLNRLAAKETQYF. The gene calls are TRBV12-5 and TRBJ2-5; TRBD2 agrees at 7 bases. V was clipped by 1 base and J by 3 bases; unmatched bases: 17. CDR1 is LGHNT, CDR2 FRNRAP, per germline. The CDR3 contains 19 residues.

The chain recombines TRBV5-1 with TRBJ2-3; 7 bases match TRBD2. The CDR3 sequence is 15 residues long. Per the germline V gene, CDR1 is SGHRS and CDR2 is YFSETQ. J gave up 0 bases and V 6 bases, and 7 bases lay outside the gene matches. The CDR3 protein is CASTRGSASTDTQYF. DNA of the CDR3: TGCGCCAGCACTCGCGGGAGCGCTAGCACAGATACGCAGTATTTT.

The chain combines TRBV9 with TRBJ2-5; D is possibly TRBD2 (5 bases). CDR3 size: 16 residues. Germline values: CDR1 SGDLS, CDR2 YYNGEE. With 4 bases removed from V and 5 bases from J, the gap between germline ends came to 21 bases. CDR3 in amino acids: CASSLQAGIPGETQYF. The CDR3 region has the DNA TGTGCCAGCAGCTTACAAGCCGGGATCCCGGGCGAGACCCAGTACTTC.

In this sample, this clonotype turned up a few times. The chain recombines TRBV6-2 or TRBV6-3 with TRBJ2-5, with D uncertain. The germline CDR1 and CDR2 sequences are MNHEY and SVGEGT. The CDR3 consists of 16 residues. Trimming shortened V by 6 bases and J by 5 bases, and 22 bases separated the two germline ends. CDR3 DNA sequence: TGTGCCAGCAGCCCCGGAACGACGATTACCCGTGAGACCCAGTACTTC. Its translation is CASSPGTTITRETQYF.

V gene TRBV5-4 combines with J gene TRBJ2-7; D is tentatively TRBD1 or TRBD2 (6 bases each). The CDR3 totals 13 residues. CDR1 is SGHNT, CDR2 YYREEE, per germline (reference sequence). The germline V and J ends were trimmed by 4 bases and 6 bases, with 14 bases remaining between them. CDR3 nucleotides: TGTGCCAGCAGCCCGAAGGGGGGCAGCGAGCAGTACTTC. Protein sequence: CASSPKGGSEQYF.

This clonotype was counted only a few times. The rearrangement links TRBV7-9 to TRBJ2-5; 8 bases map to TRBD1. V lost 4 bases to trimming and J lost 4 bases; unmatched junction nucleotides: 8. CDR3 length: 15 residues. Germline CDR1 and CDR2: SEHNR and FQNEAQ (reference sequence). The CDR3 bases are TGTGCCAGCAGCTCGAGGGCAGGGGGCCCAGAGACCCAGTACTTC. It translates to CASSSRAGGPETQYF.

This clonotype turned up a few times. The chain has TRBV5-1 and TRBJ2-7; TRBD1 agrees at 10 bases. The CDR3 spans 13 residues. The germline gives CDR1 SGHRS, CDR2 YFSETQ. V trimming: 7 bases; J trimming: 2 bases; junction bases outside the gene matches: 3. CDR3: CASGQGETYEQYF. DNA for the CDR3: TGCGCCAGCGGACAGGGGGAAACCTACGAGCAGTACTTC. Full variable domain (missing parts from reference TRBV5-1 and TRBJ2-7): KAGVTQTPRYLIKTRGQQVTLSCSPISGHRSVSWYQQTPGQGLQFLFEYFSETQRNKGNFPGRFSGRQFSNSRSEMNVSTLELGDSALYLCASGQGETYEQYFGPGTRLTVT.

The V call is TRBV20-1, the J call TRBJ2-5, with D perhaps matching TRBD1 (6 bases). The CDR3 is made up of 13 amino acids. Deletions cut 3 bases from V and 4 bases from J, with 12 bases between. Germline lookup yields CDR1 DFQATT and CDR2 SNEGSKA (reference sequence). The CDR3 spells CSASAGAGETQYF. The CDR3 coding sequence is TGCAGTGCTAGCGCAGGGGCTGGAGAGACCCAGTACTTC.

This clonotype was detected a few times. This chain joins TRBV25-1 and TRBJ2-5; TRBD2 might be the D (6 bases). The germline V gene encodes CDR1 MGHDK and CDR2 SYGVNS. The CDR3 extends over 13 amino acids. V was shortened by 3 bases and J by 3 bases, with 8 bases between the two germline ends. CDR3 residues: CASSEAGKETQYF. Here the CDR3 DNA reads TGTGCCAGCAGTGAGGCGGGGAAAGAGACCCAGTACTTC.

The V call is TRBV24-1, the J call TRBJ2-5; tentative D call: TRBD2 (5 bases). The J call may be wrong; the DNA end is better matched by TRBJ2-7. The CDR3 contains 13 residues. The germline V gene encodes CDR1 KGHDR and CDR2 SFDVKD. The CDR3 DNA reads as TGTGCCACCAGTGATTCGGACTGGGACGAGCAGTACTTC. Protein sequence: CATSDSDWDEQYF.

The V gene is TRBV4-2, the J gene TRBJ1-1; 9 bases match TRBD1. V lost 1 base and J lost 0; bases outside the gene matches: 3. There are 16 residues in the CDR3. Germline V gene sequence: CDR1 LGHNA, CDR2 YNFKEQ. The CDR3 protein is CASSQGQGVMNTEAFF. The CDR3 nucleotides read TGTGCCAGCAGCCAAGGACAGGGGGTGATGAACACTGAAGCTTTCTTT.

This rearrangement joins TRBV5-1 to TRBJ2-7; D is perhaps TRBD2 (5 bases). The length of the CDR3 is 16 residues. Trimming stripped 0 bases from V and 5 bases from J, with 18 bases between. In germline, CDR1 is SGHRS, CDR2 YFSETQ. The CDR3, as DNA: TGCGCCAGCAGCTTGGATTCATCTAGCAGTACAAACGAGCAGTACTTC. This sequence encodes CASSLDSSSSTNEQYF.

This chain uses TRBV11-2 with TRBJ2-5; D is ambiguous. Trimming removed 3 bases at V and 11 bases at J, with 13 bases between. The CDR3 is 12 amino acids. Germline-derived CDR1 and CDR2 are SGHAT and FQNNGV. This CDR3 reads CASSFRVKEQYF. CDR3 DNA sequence: TGTGCCAGCAGCTTTAGGGTAAAAGAGCAGTACTTC.

The rearrangement uses TRBV20-1 and TRBJ2-5; tentative D call: TRBD1 (6 bases). V lost 5 bases and J 6 bases, leaving 19 bases between the germline ends. Germline V CDR1 and CDR2: DFQATT, SNEGSKA (reference sequence). The CDR3 consists of 14 residues. CDR3 sequence reads: CSAQEGDPGKTQYF. CDR3 nucleotide sequence: TGCAGTGCTCAAGAGGGGGATCCCGGGAAGACCCAGTACTTC.

The J gene is TRBJ2-6, the V gene TRBV28; 7 bases are shared with TRBD1. After removal of 6 bases from V and 4 bases from J, the junction contained 6 bases not matched to a gene. The CDR3 consists of 15 residues. In germline, CDR1 is MDHEN, CDR2 SYDVKM. This CDR3 reads CASRRGQAGANVLTF. CDR3 nucleotide sequence: TGTGCCAGCAGACGAGGACAGGCCGGGGCCAACGTCCTGACTTTC.

This clonotype turned up a few times. The genes are TRBV6-5 and TRBJ1-1; D is ambiguous. Between the trimmed V and J ends, which lost 7 bases and 7 bases, there was a span of 19 bases. In germline, CDR1 is MNHEY, CDR2 SVGAGI. The CDR3 spans 14 residues. The DNA of the CDR3 is TGTGCCAGCACCCGCTCGATCGGAGCCTTTGAAGCTTTCTTT. Encoded protein: CASTRSIGAFEAFF.

The chain employs TRBV27 and TRBJ2-2, with unresolved D. Germline lookup yields CDR1 MNHEY and CDR2 SMNVEV (reference sequence). V was pared by 6 bases and J by 0 bases, with 14 bases between. The CDR3 runs 16 residues. The DNA of the CDR3 is TGTGCCAGCAGATTAGATGCGACACCGAACACCGGGGAGCTGTTTTTT. This gives the protein CASRLDATPNTGELFF.

This rearrangement joins TRBV5-1 to TRBJ2-5; 7 bases match TRBD1. V dropped 4 bases and J dropped 2; count of bases not matched to a gene: 8. The CDR3 sequence is 15 residues long. CDR1 is SGHRS and CDR2 is YFSETQ in the germline V gene. The CDR3 here is CASSHRDREQETQYF. CDR3 in DNA: TGCGCCAGCAGCCACCGGGACAGAGAACAAGAGACCCAGTACTTC.

This clonotype was detected only a few times. One end of the junction fails to match germline, which may point to a read error. This chain uses TRBV28 with TRBJ1-6; D perhaps matches TRBD1 (6 bases). CDR1 and CDR2 from the germline V gene are MDHEN and SYDVKM. The CDR3 consists of 15 residues. The CDR3 DNA reads as TGTGCCGGCAGCCGACCCGACAGGCAAAATTCACCCCTCCACTTT. This codes for CAGSRPDRQNSPLHF.

This chain links TRBV5-1 with TRBJ2-1; tentative D call: TRBD2 (6 bases). V lost 4 bases, J lost 3 bases, and 14 bases lay in between. This CDR3 spans 15 amino acids. Germline CDR1 is SGHRS and CDR2 is YFSETQ. CDR3 DNA sequence: TGCGCCAGCAGCCCCCGGGACTCGGTCTACAATGAGCAGTTCTTC. Its translation: CASSPRDSVYNEQFF. Looking up the rest from reference TRBV5-1 and TRBJ2-1 gives the full variable domain: KAGVTQTPRYLIKTRGQQVTLSCSPISGHRSVSWYQQTPGQGLQFLFEYFSETQRNKGNFPGRFSGRQFSNSRSEMNVSTLELGDSALYLCASSPRDSVYNEQFFGPGTRLTVL.

The genes are TRBV20-1 and TRBJ2-1, with a tentative D call TRBD2 (6 bases). CDR3 length equals 14 residues. Germline V gives CDR1 DFQATT, CDR2 SNEGSKA (reference sequence). Between the trimmed V and J ends, which lost 0 bases and 7 bases, there was a span of 13 bases. CDR3 sequence: CSARDRGTLNEQFF. The CDR3 DNA reads as TGCAGTGCTAGAGATCGGGGGACCCTAAATGAGCAGTTCTTC.

The chain couples TRBV19 to TRBJ1-2, with TRBD1 identical over 8 bases. Unmatched junction bases numbered 5, after V lost 3 bases and J lost 2 bases. The germline gives CDR1 LNHDA, CDR2 SQIVND (reference sequence). This CDR3 is built from 15 residues. CDR3 region: CASSIWTGINYGYTF. The CDR3 region has the DNA TGTGCCAGTAGTATCTGGACAGGGATAAACTATGGCTACACCTTC.

The chain uses TRBV20-1 and TRBJ2-7; D remains unclear. The germline V gene encodes CDR1 DFQATT and CDR2 SNEGSKA (reference sequence). The CDR3 has 14 amino acids. V lost 0 bases and J 2 bases, leaving 11 bases between the germline ends. The CDR3 sequence: CSARDRRLPYEQYF. Written as DNA, the CDR3 is TGCAGTGCTAGAGATCGCAGGCTCCCCTACGAGCAGTACTTC.

The sample holds a few counts of this clonotype. This chain uses TRBV12-3 or TRBV12-4 with TRBJ1-2, with 7 bases aligning to TRBD1. CDR3 length: 16 amino acids. With V trimmed by 5 bases and J by 8 bases, 17 bases remained unmatched. The CDR3: CASSIHLRQGNQGYTF. CDR3 in DNA: TGTGCCAGCAGTATACACCTACGACAGGGTAATCAGGGCTACACCTTC.

The chain combines TRBV30 with TRBJ2-1, with 9 bases fitting TRBD2. Germline loops: CDR1 GTSNPN, CDR2 SVGIG (reference sequence). V shed 1 base and J 0 bases; nucleotides not matched to a gene: 10. This CDR3 region has 18 residues. CDR3 nucleotides: TGTGCCTGGAGTGCCGATACAGCGGGGGGAAGCTCCTACAATGAGCAGTTCTTC. It codes for CAWSADTAGGSSYNEQFF.